The source of this TCR beta chain is a study of T cell responses to AZD1222 COVID-19 vaccine. Whole-study context: The analysis combined second doses at about 4 or about 12 weeks. Points from the study as a whole: Scientists sampled the repertoires only once the peak T cell response had passed.

Trimming pared 4 bases from V and 5 bases from J, leaving 8 bases between. CDR1 is LGHDT, CDR2 YNNKEL, per germline (reference sequence). The CDR3 sequence is 12 residues long. The data were produced by immunoSEQ multiplex PCR, yet TCRdb's version contains in-frame clones alone and is incomplete. The sample records roughly 120,000 clones, around 86% being singletons. As to this clone: What it recognizes is unknown.

This sequence was found in an adult in good health. The source was peripheral blood, collected on day 0 of AZD1222 vaccination. The genes are TRBV3-1 (or the pseudogene TRBV3-2) and TRBJ1-2; D call uncertain. The CDR3 DNA sequence: TGTGCCAGCAGCCCGGGCGCGTATGGCTACACCTTC. Its translation is CASSPGAYGYTF.